The 29 T cell receptor beta chains given below trace back to one sample, sequenced in a study of blood T cell repertoires in COVID-19. The data were produced by immunoSEQ multiplex PCR, yet TCRdb's version contains in-frame clones alone and is incomplete. The table includes under 250,000 clones, over 75% detected once. The sample taken for sequencing was PBMCs or T cells enriched from blood (not recorded which). The receptors shown here come from a woman between 45 and 60 years old with acute COVID-19.

V and J are TRBV2 and TRBJ2-7, with D unclear. V was shortened by 9 bases and J by 5 bases, with 8 bases between the two germline ends. The CDR3 has 10 amino acids. Looked up from germline, CDR1 is SNHLY and CDR2 is FYNNEI. The CDR3 sequence is CASAVNEQYF. The CDR3 nucleotides are TGTGCCAGTGCAGTAAACGAGCAGTACTTC.

CDR3 in amino acids: CASSLAPGTSTDTQYF. The CDR3 DNA sequence: TGTGCCAGCAGCTTGGCCCCAGGGACTAGCACAGATACGCAGTATTTT. The rearrangement links TRBV5-4 to TRBJ2-3, with D maybe TRBD2 (6 bases). Germline V gene data show CDR1 as SGHNT and CDR2 as YYREEE (reference sequence). Trimming pared 0 bases from V and 0 bases from J, leaving 11 bases between. The CDR3 covers 16 residues.

V usage is TRBV19 and J usage is TRBJ2-6; D might be TRBD1 (5 bases). Germline V gene lookup returns CDR1 LNHDA and CDR2 SQIVND (reference sequence). The length of the CDR3 is 15 residues. V was shortened by 0 bases and J by 2 bases, with 5 bases between the two germline ends. This chain's CDR3 is CASSIDRAGANVLTF. CDR3 coding DNA: TGTGCCAGTAGTATAGACAGGGCTGGGGCCAACGTCCTGACTTTC.

V usage is TRBV9 and J usage is TRBJ2-5; TRBD2 matches 9 bases. Per germline, CDR1 SGDLS and CDR2 YYNGEE. Trimming took 3 bases from V and 4 from J; bases not matched to a gene: 1. This CDR3 contains 13 residues. The CDR3 protein is CASSGAGGETQYF. CDR3 DNA: TGTGCCAGCAGCGGAGCGGGGGGAGAGACCCAGTACTTC. The whole variable domain, remainder taken from reference TRBV9 and TRBJ2-5, is DSGVTQTPKHLITATGQRVTLRCSPRSGDLSVYWYQQSLDQGLQFLIQYYNGEERAKGNILERFSAQQFPDLHSELNLSSLELGDSALYFCASSGAGGETQYFGPGTRLLVL.

The J gene is TRBJ1-6, the V gene TRBV6-2 or TRBV6-3; D ambiguous. Trimming stripped 2 bases from V and 7 bases from J, with 15 bases between. Germline V gives CDR1 MNHEY, CDR2 SVGEGT. The CDR3 length is 16 residues. The CDR3 coding sequence is TGTGCCAGCAGTTACACCGCGATTGTGACAAATTCACCCCTCCACTTT. It translates to CASSYTAIVTNSPLHF.

CDR3 amino acids: CASRKDSGDYGYTF. CDR3 bases: TGTGCCAGCAGAAAGGACAGCGGGGACTATGGCTACACCTTC. The chain is built from TRBV2 and TRBJ1-2, with D maybe TRBD1 (6 bases). Trimming removed 6 bases from V and 3 bases from J, with 14 bases in between. The CDR3 totals 14 residues. Germline V gene lookup returns CDR1 SNHLY and CDR2 FYNNEI.

CDR3 loop: CATSDGGYGYTF. The CDR3 DNA reads as TGTGCCACCAGTGACGGCGGCTATGGCTACACCTTC. The chain combines TRBV24-1 with TRBJ1-2; the D is unclear. Trimming removed 4 bases at V and 4 bases at J, with 6 bases between. CDR3 size: 12 residues. CDR1 and CDR2 from the germline V gene are KGHDR and SFDVKD.

The V gene is TRBV5-1, the J gene TRBJ1-1; TRBD1 matches 10 bases. V trimming: 4 bases; J trimming: 4 bases; junction bases outside the gene matches: 7. Germline V CDR1 and CDR2: SGHRS, YFSETQ. The CDR3 has 15 amino acids. The CDR3 sequence: CASSPRTGGGTEAFF. The CDR3 bases are TGCGCCAGCAGCCCCAGGACAGGGGGGGGCACTGAAGCTTTCTTT.

On this clone itself: Likely a read error: the CDR3 ends without its conserved phenylalanine or tryptophan. No DNA is shown, since the ends of the CDR3 on it are uncertain; the CDR3 is the one TCRdb lists. The chain uses TRBV7-9 and TRBJ1-2; the table gives TRBD1 as D, unverified against the DNA. Germline V gives CDR1 SEHNR, CDR2 FQNEAQ (reference sequence). The CDR3 is 13 amino acids long, termini counted. CDR3 region: CASSSQGGLPKDL.

The chain carries TRBV28 and TRBJ1-6; no clear D. V lost 6 bases to trimming and J lost 7 bases, with 13 bases between them. The CDR3 runs to 14 residues. CDR1 and CDR2 (germline): MDHEN, SYDVKM. Here the CDR3 DNA reads TGTGCCAGCAGCGAGCGGGGTTGGAATTCACCCCTCCACTTT. It is translated as CASSERGWNSPLHF.

This clone was seen many times. DNA for the CDR3: TGTGCCACTATGGGACAGAACTATCAGCCCCAGCATTTT. It encodes CATMGQNYQPQHF. The chain joins TRBV19 to TRBJ1-5, with 7 nucleotides matching TRBD1. V lost 10 bases and J lost 5; bases outside the gene matches: 8. This CDR3 is 13 amino acids long. The V gene's germline CDR1 is LNHDA and CDR2 SQIVND (reference sequence).

The V and J genes are TRBV5-4 and TRBJ1-2, with 7 bases that match TRBD1. V trimming: 0 bases; J trimming: 3 bases; junction bases outside the gene matches: 5. Germline-derived CDR1 and CDR2 are SGHNT and YYREEE (reference sequence). This CDR3 has 15 residues. The CDR3 nucleotides are TGTGCCAGCAGCTTGGCCGCGACAGGGCACTATGGCTACACCTTC. It yields the protein CASSLAATGHYGYTF.

V usage is TRBV5-8 and J usage is TRBJ1-2, with TRBD1 as a possible D gene (5 bases). Per germline, CDR1 SGHTS and CDR2 YDEGEE. The CDR3 extends over 14 amino acids. The V end was cut by 0 bases, the J end by 14 bases, with 20 bases between. The CDR3 DNA reads TGTGCCAGCAGCTTGGGACAGACGGACCAAGTTGGGACCTTC. Translation gives CASSLGQTDQVGTF.

The chain recombines TRBV5-1 with TRBJ2-7; D might be TRBD2 (5 bases). The germline V gene encodes CDR1 SGHRS and CDR2 YFSETQ. The CDR3 has 15 residues. V lost 0 bases and J lost 3, with 13 bases in between. The CDR3 nucleotides read TGCGCCAGCAGCTTGGAGGGCAGCGGTCTCTACGAGCAGTACTTC. Translation: CASSLEGSGLYEQYF.

J is TRBJ1-5 and V is TRBV27; D not certain. The CDR3 length is 13 residues. Germline V gene data show CDR1 as MNHEY and CDR2 as SMNVEV (reference sequence). The V gene lost 5 bases and the J gene lost 0 bases, with 5 bases spanning the gap. The CDR3 region is CASSRYSNQPQHF. The CDR3 DNA follows: TGTGCCAGCAGTCGTTATAGCAATCAGCCCCAGCATTTT.

In this sample, this clone turned up once. The same CDR3 can be traced to other DNA sequences in this sample. The chain combines TRBV7-9 with TRBJ1-2; D gene unclear. The germline V gene has CDR1 SEHNR and CDR2 FQNEAQ (reference sequence). Trimming took off 1 base at V and 5 bases at J, with 5 bases between the two ends. This CDR3 region has 12 residues. Written as DNA, the CDR3 is TGTGCCAGCAGCTTAGAAGCTTATGGCTACACCTTC. It specifies CASSLEAYGYTF.

The chain uses TRBV29-1 and TRBJ1-2; TRBD1 might be the D (5 bases). Germline assignment: CDR1 SQVTM and CDR2 ANQGSEA. The ends were cut back, 3 bases at V and 6 bases at J, with 11 bases in the middle. This CDR3 region has 12 residues. This CDR3 is CSVDITGDGYTF. The CDR3 DNA follows: TGCAGCGTTGACATTACAGGTGATGGCTACACCTTC.

This chain joins TRBV6-5 and TRBJ2-7, with D uncertain. The CDR3 spans 14 residues. The V gene lost 6 bases and the J gene lost 2 bases, with 14 bases spanning the gap. The germline V gene has CDR1 MNHEY and CDR2 SVGAGI. CDR3 amino acids: CASSNSIGTYEQYF. CDR3 bases: TGTGCCAGCAGCAATAGCATCGGTACCTACGAGCAGTACTTC.

The chain recombines TRBV3-1 (or the pseudogene TRBV3-2) with TRBJ2-2; D is unclear. This CDR3 contains 12 residues. CDR1 and CDR2 (germline): LGHDT, YNNKEL (reference sequence). The V and J ends lost 2 bases and 9 bases respectively, with 7 bases between them. This CDR3 reads CASSQPPWELFF. Written as DNA, the CDR3 is TGTGCCAGCAGCCAACCCCCATGGGAGCTGTTTTTT.

The J gene is TRBJ1-2, the V gene TRBV5-1, with 7 bases fitting TRBD1. The V gene's germline CDR1 is SGHRS and CDR2 YFSETQ. Trimming took 0 bases from V and 5 from J; bases not matched to a gene: 1. CDR3 length equals 13 residues. This CDR3 reads CASSLGTGYGYTF. The CDR3 DNA reads TGCGCCAGCAGCTTGGGGACAGGATATGGCTACACCTTC.

The V and J genes are TRBV7-8 and TRBJ1-1; 10 bases match TRBD1. Losses at the gene ends were 5 bases for V and 7 bases for J; bases not matched to a gene: 7. Germline V gives CDR1 SGHVS, CDR2 FQNEAQ. The CDR3 sequence is 14 residues long. The CDR3 sequence: CASSRDRGLGEAFF. The CDR3, as DNA: TGTGCCAGCAGCCGAGACAGGGGGCTCGGTGAAGCTTTCTTT.

V usage is TRBV10-3 and J usage is TRBJ1-5; 8 bases are shared with TRBD1. Germline CDR1 reads ENHRY; CDR2 reads SYGVKD. After removal of 5 bases from V and 5 bases from J, the junction contained 5 bases not matched to a gene. CDR3 length: 14 residues. The DNA for the CDR3 is TGTGCCATCAGTACAGGGGGGGTAGATCAGCCCCAGCATTTT. Its protein product is CAISTGGVDQPQHF.

The rearrangement uses TRBV13 and TRBJ1-3, with 8 bases lining up with TRBD1. This CDR3 spans 15 amino acids. The germline V gene has CDR1 PRHDT and CDR2 FYEKMQ (reference sequence). V shed 4 bases, J shed 4 bases, and the junction held 6 bases outside the gene matches. CDR3 region: CASSSWTGSGNTIYF. DNA for the CDR3: TGTGCCAGCAGCTCCTGGACAGGGTCCGGAAACACCATATATTTT.

The chain uses TRBV7-9 and TRBJ1-6; D unresolved. V lost 1 base to trimming and J lost 9 bases, with 4 bases between them. The CDR3 totals 12 residues. The germline V gene has CDR1 SEHNR and CDR2 FQNEAQ (reference sequence). In DNA form, the CDR3 reads TGTGCCAGCAGCTTAGGCGGTTCACCCCTCCACTTT. Its translation is CASSLGGSPLHF.

The chain has TRBV20-1 and TRBJ1-6; 7 bases match TRBD1. The CDR3 loop spans 15 amino acids. J lost 7 bases, V lost 3 bases, and 9 bases had no gene match. The V gene's germline CDR1 is DFQATT and CDR2 SNEGSKA (reference sequence). CDR3 nucleotides: TGCAGTGCTAGTTCGGCCAACAGGGGAAATTCACCCCTCCACTTT. This codes for CSASSANRGNSPLHF.

This clone was seen a few times. The chain carries TRBV5-1 and TRBJ1-1, with D perhaps TRBD1 (5 bases). Trimming shortened V by 4 bases and J by 2 bases, and 12 bases separated the two germline ends. Germline loops: CDR1 SGHRS, CDR2 YFSETQ. CDR3 size: 14 residues. CDR3 nucleotide sequence: TGCGCCAGCAGCCTACAGCAGGGAAACACTGAAGCTTTCTTT. The encoded protein is CASSLQQGNTEAFF. Combining the CDR3 with reference TRBV5-1 and TRBJ1-1 gives the whole variable domain KAGVTQTPRYLIKTRGQQVTLSCSPISGHRSVSWYQQTPGQGLQFLFEYFSETQRNKGNFPGRFSGRQFSNSRSEMNVSTLELGDSALYLCASSLQQGNTEAFFGQGTRLTVV.

The chain joins TRBV4-3 to TRBJ2-5, with a weak D call TRBD1 (5 bases). V was cut by 0 bases and J by 5 bases, with 10 bases left in between. There are 14 residues in the CDR3. Germline assignment: CDR1 LGHNA and CDR2 YSLEER. This CDR3 reads CASSQEAGSETQYF. The CDR3, as DNA: TGCGCCAGCAGCCAAGAAGCAGGGTCGGAGACCCAGTACTTC.

The chain joins TRBV5-4 to TRBJ1-1; no clear D. The CDR3 sequence is 13 residues long. V lost 0 bases, J lost 0 bases, and 3 bases lay in between. Germline CDR1 and CDR2: SGHNT and YYREEE (reference sequence). The CDR3 reads CASSLVVNTEAFF. Written as DNA, the CDR3 is TGTGCCAGCAGCTTGGTAGTGAACACTGAAGCTTTCTTT.

This sequence joins TRBV18 and TRBJ1-2; D is unresolved. V lost 2 bases, J lost 3 bases, and 10 bases lay in between. Germline CDR1 is KGHSH and CDR2 is LQKENI. The CDR3 runs 14 residues. The CDR3 loop is CASSPEGSDYGYTF. CDR3 bases: TGTGCCAGCTCACCAGAGGGTTCTGACTATGGCTACACCTTC.